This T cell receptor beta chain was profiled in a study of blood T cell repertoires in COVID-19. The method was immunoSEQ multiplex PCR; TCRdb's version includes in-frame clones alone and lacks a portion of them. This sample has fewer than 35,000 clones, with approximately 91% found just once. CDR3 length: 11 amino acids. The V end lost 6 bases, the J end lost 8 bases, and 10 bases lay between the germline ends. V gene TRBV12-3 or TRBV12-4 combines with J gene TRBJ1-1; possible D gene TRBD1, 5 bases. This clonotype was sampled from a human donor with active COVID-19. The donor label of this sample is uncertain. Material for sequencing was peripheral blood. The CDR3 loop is CASRSGFEAFF. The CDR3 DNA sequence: TGTGCCAGCAGGTCAGGGTTCGAAGCTTTCTTT.